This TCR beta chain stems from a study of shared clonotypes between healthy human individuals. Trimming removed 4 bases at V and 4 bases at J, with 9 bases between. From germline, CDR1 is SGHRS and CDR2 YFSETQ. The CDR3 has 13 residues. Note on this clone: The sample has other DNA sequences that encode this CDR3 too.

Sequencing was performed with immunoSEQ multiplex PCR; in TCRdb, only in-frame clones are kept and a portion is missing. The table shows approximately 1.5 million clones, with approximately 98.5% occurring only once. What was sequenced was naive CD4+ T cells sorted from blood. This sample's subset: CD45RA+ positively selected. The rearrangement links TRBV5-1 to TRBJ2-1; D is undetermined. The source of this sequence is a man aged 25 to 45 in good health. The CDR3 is CASSTDLYNEQFF. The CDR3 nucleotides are TGCGCCAGCAGCACGGACCTATACAATGAGCAGTTCTTC.